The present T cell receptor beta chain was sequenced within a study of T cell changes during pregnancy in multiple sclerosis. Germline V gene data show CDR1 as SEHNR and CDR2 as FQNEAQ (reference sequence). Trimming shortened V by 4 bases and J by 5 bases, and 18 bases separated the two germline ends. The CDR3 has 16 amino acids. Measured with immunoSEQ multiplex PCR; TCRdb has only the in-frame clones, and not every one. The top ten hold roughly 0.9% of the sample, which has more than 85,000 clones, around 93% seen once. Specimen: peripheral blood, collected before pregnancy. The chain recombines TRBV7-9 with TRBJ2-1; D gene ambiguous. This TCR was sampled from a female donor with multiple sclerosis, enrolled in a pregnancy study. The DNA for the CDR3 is TGTGCCAGCAGCTCGCTCCTAACGAGAAGCAACAATGAGCAGTTCTTC. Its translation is CASSSLLTRSNNEQFF.